The source of this T cell receptor (beta chain) is a study of T cell responses to AZD1222 COVID-19 vaccine. Study background: Second-dose timings of about 4 or about 12 weeks were pooled.

General observations from the study: After the peak T cell response, and only then, were repertoires sampled.

Assay: immunoSEQ multiplex PCR; the TCRdb copy retains only in-frame clones and omits some. The sample gives about 93,000 clones, approximately 88% of which show up once; roughly 16% is in the top ten. This CDR3 is 14 amino acids long. Germline V lookup: CDR1 LNHDA, CDR2 SQIVND (reference sequence). V gave up 1 base and J gave up 1 base, with 7 bases separating them. As concerns this clone: Its antigen is as yet unknown.

The sample in question was peripheral blood, obtained on day 0 of AZD1222 vaccination. The source of this sequence is an adult in good health. The J gene is TRBJ1-1, the V gene TRBV19, with D tentatively TRBD1 (6 bases). CDR3 DNA: TGTGCCAGTAGTATAGGACAGGCGAACACTGAAGCTTTCTTT. It yields the protein CASSIGQANTEAFF. Using reference TRBV19 and TRBJ1-1 for the parts outside the CDR3, the full variable domain is DGGITQSPKYLFRKEGQNVTLSCEQNLNHDAMYWYRQDPGQGLRLIYYSQIVNDFQKGDIAEGYSVSREKKESFPLTVTSAQKNPTAFYLCASSIGQANTEAFFGQGTRLTVV.